This T cell receptor (beta chain) was recorded in a study of CD8+CD57+ T cells in acquired aplastic anemia. Across the study: The average for DNA from sorted CD4+ and CD8+ cells was 2.5 to 4 ug.

Study results and limitations: Patients shared 25 to 35 CD8+ CDR3 sequences with controls. With respect to CD8+ Simpson's diversity, patients and controls did not differ significantly.

Genomic DNA constituted the template upon which TCR beta VDJ and CDR3 profiling was performed. TCRdb used MiXCR to reprocess the reads, holding one entry per CDR3 protein. The sample contains about 160,000 distinct CDR3 sequences, approximately 40% of which appear only once. Germline CDR1 reads SEHNR; CDR2 reads FQNEAQ (reference sequence). CDR3 size: 12 residues. The V and J ends lost 0 bases and 4 bases respectively, with 4 bases between them. As to this clonotype: Its target is not known.

This receptor was identified in a human donor in good health. The gene calls are TRBV7-9 and TRBJ2-7; no reliable D call. Material: sorted CD4+, CD8+, or CD8+CD57+ T cells (not recorded which) from PBMCs. DNA of the CDR3: TGTGCCAGCAGCTTAGCAGCATACGAGCAGTACTTC. Residues: CASSLAAYEQYF. The variable domain in full, with the rest retrieved from reference TRBV7-9 and TRBJ2-7, is DTGVSQNPRHKITKRGQNVTFRCDPISEHNRLYWYRQTLGQGPEFLTYFQNEAQLEKSRLLSDRFSAERPKGSFSTLEIQRTEQGDSAMYLCASSLAAYEQYFGPGTRLTVT.